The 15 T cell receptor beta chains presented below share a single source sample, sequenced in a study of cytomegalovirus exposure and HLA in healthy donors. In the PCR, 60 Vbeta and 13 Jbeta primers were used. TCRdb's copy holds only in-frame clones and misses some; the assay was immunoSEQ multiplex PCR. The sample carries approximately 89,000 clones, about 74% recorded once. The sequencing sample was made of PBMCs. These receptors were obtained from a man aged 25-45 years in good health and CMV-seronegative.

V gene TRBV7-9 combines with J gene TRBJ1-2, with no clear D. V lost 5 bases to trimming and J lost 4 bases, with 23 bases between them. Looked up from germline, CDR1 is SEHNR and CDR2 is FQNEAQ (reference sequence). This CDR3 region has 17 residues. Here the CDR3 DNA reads TGTGCCAGCAGCCCCCCCCGACGAAACAGCTGTGGCTATGGCTACACCTTC. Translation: CASSPPRRNSCGYGYTF.

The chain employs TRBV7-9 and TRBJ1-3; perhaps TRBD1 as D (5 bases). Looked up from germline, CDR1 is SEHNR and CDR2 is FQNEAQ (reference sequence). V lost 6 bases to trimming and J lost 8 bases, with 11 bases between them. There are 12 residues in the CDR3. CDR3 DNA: TGTGCCAGCAGTCTTCAGGGATACACCATATATTTT. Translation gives CASSLQGYTIYF.

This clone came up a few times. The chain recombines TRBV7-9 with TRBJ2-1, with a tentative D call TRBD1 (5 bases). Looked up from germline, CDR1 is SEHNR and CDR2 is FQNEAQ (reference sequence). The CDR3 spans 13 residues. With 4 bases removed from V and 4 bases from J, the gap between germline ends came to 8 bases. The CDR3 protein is CASSSRQYNEQFF. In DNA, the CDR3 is TGTGCCAGCAGCTCCCGACAGTACAATGAGCAGTTCTTC.

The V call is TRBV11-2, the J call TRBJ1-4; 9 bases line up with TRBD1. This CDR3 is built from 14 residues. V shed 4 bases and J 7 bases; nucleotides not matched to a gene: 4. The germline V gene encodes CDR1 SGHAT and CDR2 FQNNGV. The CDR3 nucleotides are TGTGCCAGCAGCTCACAGGGGGCTGTTGAAAAACTGTTTTTT. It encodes CASSSQGAVEKLFF. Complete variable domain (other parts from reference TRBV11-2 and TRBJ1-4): EAGVAQSPRYKIIEKRQSVAFWCNPISGHATLYWYQQILGQGPKLLIQFQNNGVVDDSQLPKDRFSAERLKGVDSTLKIQPAKLEDSAVYLCASSSQGAVEKLFFGSGTQLSVL.

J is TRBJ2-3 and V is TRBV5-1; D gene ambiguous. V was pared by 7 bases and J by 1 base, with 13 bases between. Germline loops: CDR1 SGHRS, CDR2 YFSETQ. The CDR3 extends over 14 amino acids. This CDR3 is CASRAAQGTDTQYF. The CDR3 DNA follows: TGCGCCAGCCGAGCCGCTCAGGGCACAGATACGCAGTATTTT.

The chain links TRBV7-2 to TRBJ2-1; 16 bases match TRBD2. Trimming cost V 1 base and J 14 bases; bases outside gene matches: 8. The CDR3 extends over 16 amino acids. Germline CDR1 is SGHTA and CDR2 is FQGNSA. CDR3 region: CASSLGGTSGRAREFF. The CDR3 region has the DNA TGTGCCAGCAGCTTAGGGGGGACTAGCGGGAGGGCCAGGGAGTTCTTC.

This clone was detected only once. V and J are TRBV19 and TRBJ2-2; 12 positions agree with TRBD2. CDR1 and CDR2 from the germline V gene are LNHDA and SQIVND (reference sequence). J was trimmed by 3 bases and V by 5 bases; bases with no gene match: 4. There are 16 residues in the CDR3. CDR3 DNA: TGTGCCAGTAGTTCGGGACTAGCGGGCCACACCGGGGAGCTGTTTTTT. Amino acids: CASSSGLAGHTGELFF. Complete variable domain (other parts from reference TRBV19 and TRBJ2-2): DGGITQSPKYLFRKEGQNVTLSCEQNLNHDAMYWYRQDPGQGLRLIYYSQIVNDFQKGDIAEGYSVSREKKESFPLTVTSAQKNPTAFYLCASSSGLAGHTGELFFGEGSRLTVL.

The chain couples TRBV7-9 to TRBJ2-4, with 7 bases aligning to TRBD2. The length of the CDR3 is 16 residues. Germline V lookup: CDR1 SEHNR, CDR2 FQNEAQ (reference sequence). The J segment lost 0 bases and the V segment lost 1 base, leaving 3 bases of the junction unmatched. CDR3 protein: CASSLGAGLAKNIQYF. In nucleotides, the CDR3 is TGTGCCAGCAGCTTAGGAGCGGGGCTAGCCAAAAACATTCAGTACTTC.

The CDR3 here is CASSQEKRRGGYTF. In DNA, the CDR3 is TGTGCCAGCAGCCAAGAAAAGCGGCGGGGCGGCTACACCTTC. The V call is TRBV5-4, the J call TRBJ1-2, with a weak D call TRBD1 (5 bases). In germline, CDR1 is SGHNT, CDR2 YYREEE (reference sequence). This CDR3 region has 14 residues. Trimming stripped 4 bases from V and 8 bases from J, with 18 bases between.

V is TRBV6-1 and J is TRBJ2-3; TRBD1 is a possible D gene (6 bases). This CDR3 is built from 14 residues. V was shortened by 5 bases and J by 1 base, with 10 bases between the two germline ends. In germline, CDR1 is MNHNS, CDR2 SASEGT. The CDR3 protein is CASSTTGRTDTQYF. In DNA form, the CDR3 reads TGTGCCAGCAGTACAACAGGGCGCACAGATACGCAGTATTTT.

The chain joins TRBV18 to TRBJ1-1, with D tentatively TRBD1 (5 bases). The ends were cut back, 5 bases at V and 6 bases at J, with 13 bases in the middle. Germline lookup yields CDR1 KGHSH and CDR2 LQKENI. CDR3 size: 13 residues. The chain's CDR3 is CASSAGFRAEAFF. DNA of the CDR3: TGTGCCAGCTCAGCAGGGTTTAGGGCTGAAGCTTTCTTT.

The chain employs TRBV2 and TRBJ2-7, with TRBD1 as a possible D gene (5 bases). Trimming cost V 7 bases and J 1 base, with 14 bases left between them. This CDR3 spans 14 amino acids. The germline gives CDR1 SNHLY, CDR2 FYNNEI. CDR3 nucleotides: TGTGCCAGCACCCAATCGACAGCTTCCTACGAGCAGTACTTC. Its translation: CASTQSTASYEQYF.

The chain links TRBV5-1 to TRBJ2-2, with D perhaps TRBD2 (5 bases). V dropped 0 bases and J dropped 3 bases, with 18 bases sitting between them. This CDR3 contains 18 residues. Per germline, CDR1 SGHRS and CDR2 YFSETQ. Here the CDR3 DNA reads TGCGCCAGCAGCTTGGTTCTATTCGGGATTGGGGACACCGGGGAGCTGTTTTTT. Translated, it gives CASSLVLFGIGDTGELFF. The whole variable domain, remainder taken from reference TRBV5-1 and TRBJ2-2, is KAGVTQTPRYLIKTRGQQVTLSCSPISGHRSVSWYQQTPGQGLQFLFEYFSETQRNKGNFPGRFSGRQFSNSRSEMNVSTLELGDSALYLCASSLVLFGIGDTGELFFGEGSRLTVL.

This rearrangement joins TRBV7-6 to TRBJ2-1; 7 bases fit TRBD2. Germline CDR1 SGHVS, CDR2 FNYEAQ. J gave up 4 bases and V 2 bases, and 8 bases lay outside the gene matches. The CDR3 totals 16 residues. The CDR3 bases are TGTGCCAGCAGCTTAACTAGCGTTCCAGGGTACAATGAGCAGTTCTTC. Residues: CASSLTSVPGYNEQFF.

DNA of the CDR3: TGTGCCAGCAGCTACCCGGGACAGGGCTACGAGCAGTACTTC. Translating it yields CASSYPGQGYEQYF. V is TRBV5-6 and J is TRBJ2-7; 9 bases line up with TRBD1. V lost 3 bases to trimming and J lost 3 bases; unmatched junction nucleotides: 4. This CDR3 region has 14 residues. Looked up from germline, CDR1 is SGHDT and CDR2 is YYEEEE.